Listed below are T cell receptor beta chains from one sample, sequenced in a study of blood T cell repertoires in COVID-19. Sequenced by immunoSEQ multiplex PCR; TCRdb stores in-frame clones only, minus some. The sample consists of about 220,000 clones, 70% to 90% of them appearing once. Material for sequencing was peripheral blood. These receptors were collected from a man aged 50 to 59 who had recovered from COVID-19. The CDR3 runs from the conserved cysteine through the conserved F or W. A D gene is named only where the DNA matches it firmly. Clone size appears in some rows only: once, few, many, or a class for an expanded clone.

j_gene: TRBJ2-5; d_gene: TRBD2; abundance: NA; v_gene: TRBV28; CDR3nt: TGTGCCAGCAGTTCACCCGGGACTAGCGGGAATTGGGAGACCCAGTACTTC; CDR3aa: CASSSPGTSGNWETQYF
j_gene: TRBJ2-5; d_gene: TRBD2; abundance: NA; v_gene: TRBV6-1; CDR3nt: TGTGCCAGCAGTGACCGACTAGCGCAAGAGACCCAGTACTTC; CDR3aa: CASSDRLAQETQYF
j_gene: TRBJ1-5; d_gene: NA; abundance: once; v_gene: TRBV18; CDR3nt: TGTGCCAGCTCACCACGGGGGGAGAACAATCAGCCCCAGCATTTT; CDR3aa: CASSPRGENNQPQHF
j_gene: TRBJ2-6; d_gene: NA; abundance: once; v_gene: TRBV4-1; CDR3nt: TGCGCCAGCAGCCAAGTCGTAGGGGCCAACGTCCTGACTTTC; CDR3aa: CASSQVVGANVLTF
j_gene: TRBJ1-3; d_gene: TRBD1; abundance: NA; v_gene: TRBV27; CDR3nt: TGTGCCAGCAGTTTATCCAGGGGGGCTGGAAACACCATATATTTT; CDR3aa: CASSLSRGAGNTIYF
j_gene: TRBJ2-2; d_gene: NA; abundance: NA; v_gene: TRBV21-1; CDR3nt: TGTGCCAGCAGCGGTCGGACAACCCGAGCGGGACACACCGGGGAGCTGTTTTTT; CDR3aa: CASSGRTTRAGHTGELFF
j_gene: TRBJ1-1; d_gene: NA; abundance: NA; v_gene: TRBV14; CDR3nt: TGTGCCAGCAGCCAAGATTGGGGGCAGATGAACACTGAAGCTTTCTTT; CDR3aa: CASSQDWGQMNTEAFF
j_gene: TRBJ2-2; d_gene: TRBD1; abundance: NA; v_gene: TRBV6-1; CDR3nt: TGTGCCAGCAAAGGACAGGGGACGAACACCGGGGAGCTGTTTTTT; CDR3aa: CASKGQGTNTGELFF
j_gene: TRBJ1-5; d_gene: NA; abundance: NA; v_gene: TRBV21-1; CDR3nt: TGTGCCAGCAGCAAAGGAATGGGGGACAGGGGGAGATCCAATAGCAATCAGCCCCAGCATTTT; CDR3aa: CASSKGMGDRGRSNSNQPQHF
j_gene: TRBJ2-6; d_gene: TRBD1; abundance: NA; v_gene: TRBV28; CDR3nt: TGTGCCAGCAGGTTAGGGGGCTTTGGGGCCAACGTCCTGACTTTC; CDR3aa: CASRLGGFGANVLTF
j_gene: TRBJ2-3; d_gene: TRBD1; abundance: NA; v_gene: TRBV7-2; CDR3nt: TGTGCCAGCAGCTTACCGGACAGGGGCACAGATACGCAGTATTTT; CDR3aa: CASSLPDRGTDTQYF
j_gene: TRBJ1-5; d_gene: NA; abundance: few; v_gene: TRBV2; CDR3nt: TGTGCCAGCACGAGGCGTAACAATCAGCCCCAGCATTTT; CDR3aa: CASTRRNNQPQHF
j_gene: TRBJ1-1; d_gene: NA; abundance: once; v_gene: TRBV3-1/TRBV3-2; CDR3nt: TGTGCCAGCAGCCGTCCGCCGGGTAACACTGAAGCTTTCTTT; CDR3aa: CASSRPPGNTEAFF
j_gene: TRBJ1-6; d_gene: TRBD1; abundance: NA; v_gene: TRBV7-9; CDR3nt: TGTGCCAGCAGCTCGGGACAGGGGGCGGATTCACCCCTCCACTTT; CDR3aa: CASSSGQGADSPLHF
j_gene: TRBJ2-2; d_gene: TRBD1; abundance: NA; v_gene: TRBV18; CDR3nt: TGTGCCAGCGTACCGGGACAGGGTATTTCCGGGGAGCTGTTTTTT; CDR3aa: CASVPGQGISGELFF
j_gene: TRBJ2-3; d_gene: TRBD2; abundance: NA; v_gene: TRBV5-1; CDR3nt: TGCGCCAGCAGCCCCGGGACTAGTAGCACAGATACGCAGTATTTT; CDR3aa: CASSPGTSSTDTQYF
j_gene: TRBJ2-1; d_gene: NA; abundance: once; v_gene: TRBV20-1; CDR3nt: TGCAGTGCAATATACAATGAGCAGTTCTTC; CDR3aa: CSAIYNEQFF
j_gene: TRBJ2-6; d_gene: NA; abundance: NA; v_gene: TRBV28; CDR3nt: TGTGCCAGCAGTTTGAGTAGAGGATCTGGGGCCAACGTCCTGACTTTC; CDR3aa: CASSLSRGSGANVLTF
j_gene: TRBJ2-3; d_gene: NA; abundance: NA; v_gene: TRBV4-2; CDR3nt: TGTGCCAGCAGCCAGCTAAGCGGAATCACAGATACGCAGTATTTT; CDR3aa: CASSQLSGITDTQYF
j_gene: TRBJ2-7; d_gene: TRBD2; abundance: NA; v_gene: TRBV28; CDR3nt: TGTGCCACGGGACTAGCGGGAGCATCCGAGCAGTACTTC; CDR3aa: CATGLAGASEQYF
j_gene: TRBJ2-3; d_gene: NA; abundance: NA; v_gene: TRBV18; CDR3nt: TGTGCCAGCTCACCAGGGGCCAACACAGATACGCAGTATTTT; CDR3aa: CASSPGANTDTQYF
j_gene: TRBJ2-3; d_gene: NA; abundance: NA; v_gene: TRBV30; CDR3nt: TGTGCCTGGACTGAGGGATGGGGGGCAGATACGCAGTATTTT; CDR3aa: CAWTEGWGADTQYF